This is a list of T cell receptor beta chains from one sample in a study of cytomegalovirus exposure and HLA in healthy donors. Method: immunoSEQ multiplex PCR; TCRdb's copy keeps in-frame clones and lacks some. The table lists 130,000 or so clones, more than 80% of them singletons. Sequenced input: PBMCs. Receptor source: a woman between 25 and 40 years old in good health and CMV-seropositive. CDR3s leave out the opening cysteine and the closing phenylalanine or tryptophan. Size tells how often a clone was seen (once, few, many) or the class of an expanded clone, and some rows leave it out.

cdr3_length,j_call,v_call,clone_size,cdr3_aa
14,-,TRBV15,-,ATSRGGRQGVHEQY
14,TRBJ2-2,TRBV2,-,ASSPRRGSGTGELF
14,TRBJ2-1,TRBV5-1,-,ASSLDPGYLFNEQF
13,TRBJ2-7,TRBV7-7,once,ASSLRPESSYEQY
14,TRBJ1-3,TRBV6-5,-,ASSFFGLSSGNTIY
10,TRBJ2-1,TRBV30,-,AWSPSTTTQF
12,TRBJ1-1,TRBV2,-,ASSGDSRITEAF
10,TRBJ1-1,TRBV14,-,ASSQVGGEAF
11,TRBJ1-2,TRBV29-1,-,SVTRDGGYGYT
14,TRBJ2-1,TRBV6-5,-,ASSYTGLAGRNEQL
11,TRBJ1-3,TRBV5-1,-,ASKKGDGNTIY
12,TRBJ1-1,TRBV5-1,-,ASSYQQGDTEAF
12,TRBJ1-3,TRBV11-3,-,ASSTRGTGNTIY